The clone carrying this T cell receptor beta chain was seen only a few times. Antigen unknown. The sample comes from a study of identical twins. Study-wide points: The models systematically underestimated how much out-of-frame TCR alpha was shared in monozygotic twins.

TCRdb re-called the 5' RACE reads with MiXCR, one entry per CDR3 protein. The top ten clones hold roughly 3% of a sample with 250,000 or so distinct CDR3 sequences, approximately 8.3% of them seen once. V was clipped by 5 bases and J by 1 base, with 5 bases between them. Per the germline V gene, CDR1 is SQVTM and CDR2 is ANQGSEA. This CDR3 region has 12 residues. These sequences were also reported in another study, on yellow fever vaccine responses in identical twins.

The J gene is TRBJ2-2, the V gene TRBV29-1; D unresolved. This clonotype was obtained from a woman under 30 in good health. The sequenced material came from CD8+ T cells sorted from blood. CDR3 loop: CSVWENTGELFF. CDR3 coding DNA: TGCAGCGTTTGGGAGAACACCGGGGAGCTGTTTTTT.